The 8 T cell receptor beta chains below all came from one sample that was sequenced in a study of spatial heterogeneity in lung cancer. TCRdb analysed the 5' RACE reads with MiXCR anew, one entry per CDR3 protein. The sample has about 44,000 distinct CDR3 sequences, about an eighth seen once; the top ten hold around 54%. The sample's time point: sample taken at primary tumor resection. The source was PBMCs, collected at surgery. The origin of the receptors is a male donor with early-stage non-small cell lung cancer.

Only a few counts were recorded for this clonotype. The chain links TRBV27 to TRBJ1-2; no firm D call. Germline lookup yields CDR1 MNHEY and CDR2 SMNVEV (reference sequence). V lost 8 bases and J 1 base, leaving 14 bases between the germline ends. This CDR3 comprises 14 residues. The CDR3 protein is CASGRTTINYGYTF. The DNA for the CDR3 is TGTGCCAGCGGACGCACGACTATTAACTATGGCTACACCTTC.

This clonotype appeared many times. This chain joins TRBV3-1 and TRBJ1-2; TRBD1 is a possible D gene (5 bases). This CDR3 contains 13 residues. Germline V gene sequence: CDR1 LGHDT, CDR2 YNNKEL (reference sequence). The V end lost 6 bases, the J end lost 4 bases, and 12 bases lay between the germline ends. Written as DNA, the CDR3 is TGTGCCAGCAGGCCCGGGACGGCCTATGGCTACACCTTC. As protein: CASRPGTAYGYTF.

This clonotype has only a few counts. The genes are TRBV6-5 and TRBJ2-1; TRBD2 matches 15 bases. Trimming cost V 5 bases and J 5 bases; bases outside gene matches: 4. The CDR3 is made up of 16 amino acids. Germline V gene sequence: CDR1 MNHEY, CDR2 SVGAGI. The DNA for the CDR3 is TGTGCCAGCAGTAAGGGACTAGCGGGAGGAAACAATGAGCAGTTCTTC. This gives the protein CASSKGLAGGNNEQFF.

The rearrangement joins TRBV6-5 to TRBJ1-6; D is undetermined. Germline-derived CDR1 and CDR2 are MNHEY and SVGAGI. The CDR3 runs to 13 residues. Trimming removed 4 bases at V and 11 bases at J, with 12 bases between. CDR3 sequence: CASSLLPGPPLHF. The CDR3 DNA sequence: TGTGCCAGCAGTTTACTCCCGGGCCCACCCCTCCACTTT.

The chain has TRBV5-1 and TRBJ1-2; D is undetermined. CDR1 is SGHRS and CDR2 is YFSETQ in the germline V gene. This CDR3 contains 14 residues. Trimming cost V 0 bases and J 2 bases, with 8 bases left between them. CDR3 sequence (DNA): TGCGCCAGCAGCTTGGCCGACGGAAACTATGGCTACACCTTC. Translation gives CASSLADGNYGYTF.

This clonotype was seen ten or more times. The DNA for the CDR3 is TGTGCCAGCAGCCGGTCATCACTCAACAATGAGCAGTTCTTC. Translated, it gives CASSRSSLNNEQFF. This chain uses TRBV2 with TRBJ2-1; no reliable D call. The germline CDR1 and CDR2 sequences are SNHLY and FYNNEI. The CDR3 is 14 residues long. Trimming cost V 6 bases and J 5 bases, with 14 bases left between them.

The sample holds many counts of this clonotype. J is TRBJ2-2 and V is TRBV4-2; tentatively, D is TRBD2 (6 bases). CDR3 size: 16 residues. Germline lookup yields CDR1 LGHNA and CDR2 YNFKEQ. The ends were cut back, 4 bases at V and 3 bases at J, with 15 bases in the middle. The CDR3 protein is CASSPSGSADTGELFF. The CDR3 region has the DNA TGTGCCAGCAGCCCCTCCGGGAGTGCGGACACCGGGGAGCTGTTTTTT.

This clonotype occurred a few times. The rearrangement links TRBV7-8 to TRBJ2-1, with unresolved D. Germline lookup yields CDR1 SGHVS and CDR2 FQNEAQ. V was shortened by 2 bases and J by 3 bases, with 5 bases between the two germline ends. This CDR3 is 13 amino acids long. CDR3 sequence reads: CASSLWGYNEQFF. The CDR3 coding sequence is TGTGCCAGCAGCTTATGGGGCTACAATGAGCAGTTCTTC.